This T cell receptor beta chain is drawn from a study of shared clonotypes between healthy human individuals. V was pared by 1 base and J by 11 bases, with 7 bases of the junction left unmatched. Looked up from germline, CDR1 is SGHVS and CDR2 is FQNEAQ. The CDR3 has 13 residues. TCRdb's copy holds only in-frame clones and misses some; the assay was immunoSEQ multiplex PCR. The table has about 520,000 clones, 81% seen once. Study-wide findings and caveats: With few donors, the genetic and exposure-history diversity represented was limited.

In regard to this clone: Its antigen is unknown.

The chain joins TRBV7-8 to TRBJ1-1; 7 nucleotides agree with TRBD1. The TCR was taken from a woman aged 40 to 50 in good health. Some clones in this sample may be carry-over from other donors' samples. The sequencing input was PBMCs. In DNA, the CDR3 is TGTGCCAGCAGCTTAGGGGGACAGACCTTGGCTTTCTTT. This gives the protein CASSLGGQTLAFF.